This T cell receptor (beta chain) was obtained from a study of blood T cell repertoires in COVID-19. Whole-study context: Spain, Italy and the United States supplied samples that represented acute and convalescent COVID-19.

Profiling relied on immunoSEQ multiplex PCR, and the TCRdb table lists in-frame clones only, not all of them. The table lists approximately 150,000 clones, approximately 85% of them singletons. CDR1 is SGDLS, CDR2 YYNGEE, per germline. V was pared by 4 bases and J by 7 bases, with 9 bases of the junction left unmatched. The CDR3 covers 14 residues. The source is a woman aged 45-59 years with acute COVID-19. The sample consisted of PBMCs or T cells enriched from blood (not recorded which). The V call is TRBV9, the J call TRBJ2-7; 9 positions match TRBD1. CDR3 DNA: TGTGCCAGCAGCTCATCCCCAGACAGGGGGGAGCAGTACTTC. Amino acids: CASSSSPDRGEQYF.